The clone carrying this T cell receptor (beta chain) was found once. The CDR3 is 13 amino acids. V was pared by 3 bases and J by 8 bases, with 10 bases between. These data belong to a study of blood T cell repertoires in COVID-19. Original handling: Scientists estimated how many nucleated cells there were by amplifying reference gene primers. TCRdb keeps only in-frame clones here, not all; method: immunoSEQ multiplex PCR. Clone size and the V and J calls come from that table; the DNA yielded D and trimming. The table has around 60,000 clones, 72% seen once. Sequencing used peripheral blood. The sequence derives from a woman between 70 and 85 years old with COVID-19, enrolled during active disease. V gene TRBV12-3 or TRBV12-4 combines with J gene TRBJ1-4; weak D call: TRBD1 (6 bases). DNA of the CDR3: TGTGCCAGCAGTTTCGGGACACGCGAAAAACTGTTTTTT. This translates into CASSFGTREKLFF.